The rows below give T cell receptor beta chains drawn from one sample of a study of vaccination effects on CD4 cells after COVID-19. The antigens for these receptors are not known. Here immunoSEQ multiplex PCR was the method, and the copy in TCRdb shows in-frame clones only, minus some. Altogether around 45,000 clones are present, around 81% being singletons, with the ten largest covering 11%. This sample comprised CD4+ T cells from PBMCs cultured with SARS-CoV-2 spike peptides, obtained before COVID-19 vaccination. The receptors were sampled from a human donor who received a COVID-19 vaccine. Both conserved end residues are part of each CDR3. A D gene is named only where the DNA matches it firmly. The size field is filled for only some rows; it gives once, few, many or a size class.

J gene | V gene | CDR3 length | clone size | D gene | CDR3 DNA | CDR3 protein
TRBJ1-2 | TRBV20-1 | 13 | few | TRBD1 | TGCAGTGCTAGTGGGACAGGGAGTCGAGGCTACACCTTC | CSASGTGSRGYTF
TRBJ2-5 | TRBV5-6 | 12 | - | - | TGTGCCAGCAGCTTGGGGGTAGAGACCCAGTACTTC | CASSLGVETQYF
TRBJ2-5 | TRBV5-1 | 15 | - | TRBD2 | TGCGCCAGCAGCTTGCTAGCGGGGAGTCAAGAGACCCAGTACTTC | CASSLLAGSQETQYF
TRBJ1-5 | TRBV19 | 18 | - | - | TGTGCCAGAACCCCCCAACAACGAGTCCACCTTCTAGGGCAGCCCCAGCATTTT | CARTPQQRVHLLGQPQHF
TRBJ2-3 | TRBV10-1 | 15 | - | - | TGCGCCAGCAGTTTAGGGACCGGGGGCACAGATACGCAGTATTTT | CASSLGTGGTDTQYF
TRBJ1-6 | TRBV4-3 | 13 | - | - | TGCGCCAGCAGCGGAAGGGAAAATTCACCCCTCCACTTT | CASSGRENSPLHF
TRBJ1-4 | TRBV7-2 | 13 | - | - | TGTGCCAGCAGCATACCCACGGATGAAAAACTGTTTTTT | CASSIPTDEKLFF
TRBJ1-1 | TRBV16 | 14 | - | TRBD1 | TGTGCCAGCAGCCAAAGGACAGGGAACACTGAAGCTTTCTTT | CASSQRTGNTEAFF
TRBJ1-4 | TRBV28 | 9 | - | - | TGTGCCAGCAGCCCCCCGATGCTCTTT | CASSPPMLF
TRBJ2-1 | TRBV15 | 14 | - | - | TGTGCCACCAGCAGAGAGGGGTCCTACAATGAGCAGTTCTTC | CATSREGSYNEQFF
TRBJ1-1 | TRBV14 | 13 | - | - | TGTGCCAGCAGCCTACAGGAATACACTGAAGCTTTCTTT | CASSLQEYTEAFF
TRBJ2-1 | TRBV28 | 16 | few | TRBD2 | TGTGCCAGCAGTTTATGGACCCAGCGGGGGACCAATGAGCAGTTCTTC | CASSLWTQRGTNEQFF
TRBJ2-5 | TRBV29-1 | 13 | - | TRBD1 | TGCAGCGCTTCCGGACAGGGGCAAGAGACCCAGTACTTC | CSASGQGQETQYF
TRBJ2-4 | TRBV5-1 | 14 | - | - | TGCGCCAGCAGCTTGGGGGGGTGGGGAAACATTCAGTACTTC | CASSLGGWGNIQYF
TRBJ1-2 | TRBV29-1 | 13 | - | - | TGCAGCGTCAATACAGGGCCCGAATATGGCTACACCTTC | CSVNTGPEYGYTF
TRBJ2-3 | TRBV2 | 18 | - | TRBD1 | TGTGCCAGCATTCGACAGGGGGTCTTTGTAGGTGGCACAGATACGCAGTATTTT | CASIRQGVFVGGTDTQYF